This is a list of T cell receptor beta chains from one sample in a study of shared clonotypes between healthy human individuals. Some clones are missing from TCRdb's copy, which holds only in-frame ones; the method was immunoSEQ multiplex PCR. The sample lists 2 million to 2.5 million clones; approximately 96% were seen once. Source material: naive CD4+ T cells sorted from blood. Source of these receptors: a man between 18 and 29 years old in good health. Each CDR3 is given with its conserved first and last residue. The order of the fields is D gene, V gene, clone size, J gene, CDR3 protein, CDR3 DNA. A D gene is named only where the DNA matches it firmly. Size is stated for part of the rows, as once, few or many counts, or as a class when the clone is expanded.

TRBD1	TRBV10-3	.	TRBJ1-6	CAISPGGINSPLHF	TGTGCCATCAGTCCAGGGGGCATTAATTCACCCCTCCACTTT
.	TRBV20-1	.	TRBJ2-1	CSARDLPGQFF	TGCAGTGCTAGAGATTTGCCTGGGCAGTTCTTC
TRBD1	TRBV5-1	.	TRBJ2-5	CASSYRGAVQETQYF	TGCGCCAGCAGTTACAGGGGGGCCGTCCAAGAGACCCAGTACTTC
.	TRBV4-3	.	TRBJ1-5	CASSQEILNAGNQPQHF	TGCGCCAGCAGCCAAGAAATACTGAATGCTGGCAATCAGCCCCAGCATTTT
TRBD1	TRBV11-2	.	TRBJ2-7	CASSSVDRGYEQYF	TGTGCCAGCAGCTCGGTGGACAGGGGCTACGAGCAGTACTTC
TRBD2	TRBV9	.	TRBJ2-7	CASSVASSGGGLYEQYF	TGTGCCAGCAGCGTCGCTTCGTCGGGCGGGGGTCTCTACGAGCAGTACTTC
.	TRBV30	.	TRBJ1-3	CAWSRDSGNTIYF	TGTGCCTGGAGTAGGGATTCTGGAAACACCATATATTTT
.	TRBV14	.	TRBJ2-5	CASSQGQRETQYF	TGTGCCAGCAGCCAAGGGCAGCGAGAGACCCAGTACTTC
.	TRBV7-2	.	TRBJ1-5	CASSPVGSSNQPQHF	TGTGCCAGCAGCCCCGTAGGGTCTAGCAATCAGCCCCAGCATTTT
.	TRBV19	.	TRBJ1-4	CASSRQRDEKLFF	TGTGCCAGTAGTAGGCAGCGGGACGAAAAACTGTTTTTT
.	TRBV27	.	TRBJ2-3	CASKKGGSTDTQYF	TGTGCCAGCAAGAAAGGCGGTAGCACAGATACGCAGTATTTT
.	TRBV2	.	TRBJ1-5	CASSERRTPRGSNQPQHF	TGTGCCAGCAGTGAAAGGCGGACACCCAGGGGTAGCAATCAGCCCCAGCATTTT
TRBD1	TRBV10-3	.	TRBJ2-7	CAISVLGQAYEQYF	TGTGCCATCAGTGTCCTCGGACAGGCCTACGAGCAGTACTTC
.	TRBV2	.	TRBJ1-5	CASSEAQTENQPQHF	TGTGCCAGCAGTGAAGCCCAGACAGAAAATCAGCCCCAGCATTTT
.	TRBV7-6	once	TRBJ2-1	CASSSYHGEQFF	TGTGCCAGCAGCTCGTACCATGGTGAGCAGTTCTTC
.	TRBV19	.	TRBJ2-5	CASSFSGYQETQYF	TGTGCCAGTAGTTTCTCAGGGTACCAAGAGACCCAGTACTTC
.	TRBV7-8	.	TRBJ1-6	CASSLTRSDSPLHF	TGTGCCAGCAGCTTAACCCGATCCGATTCACCCCTCCACTTT
.	TRBV6-5	once	TRBJ1-5	CASSPDLGRPQHF	TGTGCCAGCAGTCCAGATCTGGGAAGGCCCCAGCATTTT
.	TRBV18	.	TRBJ1-1	CASSPKLGLYTEAFF	TGTGCCAGCTCACCGAAACTGGGCTTGTACACTGAAGCTTTCTTT
.	TRBV5-1	.	TRBJ2-7	CASSLAAGHEQYF	TGCGCCAGCAGCTTGGCCGCAGGGCACGAGCAGTACTTC
TRBD1	TRBV29-1	.	TRBJ2-2	CSVGVGTGNTGELFF	TGCAGCGTTGGGGTGGGGACAGGGAACACCGGGGAGCTGTTTTTT
TRBD2	TRBV13	.	TRBJ2-7	CASSPIPGLAGPYEQYF	TGTGCCAGCAGTCCGATTCCGGGACTAGCGGGACCCTACGAGCAGTACTTC
.	TRBV4-3	.	TRBJ2-2	CASSQDWREVTGELFF	TGCGCCAGCAGCCAAGACTGGCGGGAAGTCACCGGGGAGCTGTTTTTT
.	TRBV5-1	.	TRBJ1-1	CASSPGFEAGTEAFF	TGCGCCAGCAGCCCTGGTTTTGAGGCAGGGACTGAAGCTTTCTTT
.	TRBV18	.	TRBJ2-2	CASSPGPPIARELFF	TGTGCCAGCTCACCAGGTCCCCCGATCGCTAGGGAGCTGTTTTTT
TRBD2	TRBV6-1	.	TRBJ2-7	CASSEALLAGLEQYF	TGTGCCAGCAGTGAAGCTTTACTAGCGGGGTTAGAGCAGTACTTC
.	TRBV9	.	TRBJ2-1	CASSVGGGTTYNEQFF	TGTGCCAGCAGCGTAGGAGGGGGAACGACCTACAATGAGCAGTTCTTC
.	TRBV28	once	TRBJ2-7	CASTNKQVSYEQYF	TGTGCCAGCACCAATAAACAGGTGTCCTACGAGCAGTACTTC
.	TRBV5-1	few	TRBJ1-6	CASSLGGAPSPLHF	TGCGCCAGCAGCTTGGGAGGGGCGCCTTCACCCCTCCACTTT
.	TRBV28	.	TRBJ2-2	CASSPWDGGELFF	TGTGCCAGCAGTCCCTGGGACGGCGGGGAGCTGTTTTTT
TRBD2	TRBV25-1	.	TRBJ2-3	CASSELAGVADTQYF	TGTGCCAGCAGTGAGCTGGCGGGAGTGGCAGATACGCAGTATTTT
TRBD2	TRBV9	.	TRBJ2-1	CASSVLGLAGGINEQFF	TGTGCCAGCAGCGTGCTGGGACTAGCGGGGGGGATTAATGAGCAGTTCTTC
.	TRBV27	few	TRBJ1-3	CASSFARSGNTIYF	TGTGCCAGCAGTTTCGCACGCTCTGGAAACACCATATATTTT
TRBD1	TRBV11-2	.	TRBJ1-4	CASSFWTGNEKLFF	TGTGCCAGCAGCTTCTGGACAGGGAATGAAAAACTGTTTTTT
TRBD2	TRBV7-9	.	TRBJ2-7	CASSFSGGDEQYF	TGTGCCAGCAGCTTCAGCGGGGGCGACGAGCAGTACTTC
.	TRBV15	.	TRBJ2-3	CASSGTLSGTQYF	TGTGCCTCATCCGGGACGTTGTCGGGGACGCAGTATTTT
TRBD2	TRBV27	.	TRBJ2-3	CASSLGLEVDTQYF	TGTGCCAGCAGTTTGGGACTAGAGGTAGATACGCAGTATTTT
.	TRBV30	.	TRBJ1-2	CAWSRANYGYTF	TGTGCCTGGAGTAGGGCTAACTATGGCTACACCTTC
TRBD1	TRBV19	once	TRBJ1-2	CASSTSGQQYGYTF	TGTGCCAGTAGTACCTCGGGACAGCAATATGGCTACACCTTC
.	TRBV28	.	TRBJ1-4	CASSFRREKLFF	TGTGCCAGCAGTTTTCGAAGGGAAAAACTGTTTTTT
TRBD1	TRBV28	once	TRBJ1-5	CASSLFFIRGRPNQPQHF	TGTGCCAGCAGTTTATTTTTTATCAGGGGGCGACCCAATCAGCCCCAGCATTTT
TRBD1	TRBV7-2	.	TRBJ1-1	CASSQRDRGRTEAFF	TGTGCCAGCAGCCAAAGGGACAGGGGGCGCACTGAAGCTTTCTTT
TRBD1	TRBV6-5	once	TRBJ2-7	CASSRQGWPYEQYF	TGTGCCAGCAGTAGACAGGGGTGGCCCTACGAGCAGTACTTC
.	TRBV30	.	TRBJ1-1	CAWRPGPGTEAFF	TGTGCCTGGAGACCTGGACCTGGCACTGAAGCTTTCTTT
.	TRBV20-1	once	TRBJ1-1	CSAAPDTEAFF	TGCAGTGCCGCTCCGGACACTGAAGCTTTCTTT
.	TRBV7-9	.	TRBJ2-1	CASSLKDEQFF	TGTGCCAGCAGCTTAAAAGATGAGCAGTTCTTC
.	TRBV19	.	TRBJ1-6	CASSIGDRRGAPLHF	TGTGCCAGTAGTATAGGTGACAGGAGAGGGGCACCCCTCCACTTT
TRBD2	TRBV27	.	TRBJ2-1	CASLGRGSLYNEQFF	TGTGCCAGTCTGGGGAGGGGCAGCCTCTACAATGAGCAGTTCTTC